The 27 T cell receptor beta chains below were found in one sample sequenced in a study of beta chain features in type 1 diabetes. Sequencing targeted expressed TCRB transcripts, as all isolated RNA had been reverse transcribed. Assay: immunoSEQ multiplex PCR; the TCRdb copy retains only in-frame clones and omits some. The sample gives just over 450,000 clones, 25% to 35% of which show up once; around 0.065% is in the top ten. Sequencing used naive CD4+ T cells from blood. These receptors all stem from a man between 18 and 29 years old in good health.

V is TRBV29-1 and J is TRBJ1-2; no reliable D call. Germline lookup yields CDR1 SQVTM and CDR2 ANQGSEA. V lost 8 bases and J 4 bases, leaving 29 bases between the germline ends. This CDR3 comprises 17 residues. In nucleotides, the CDR3 is TGCAGCACTCGTAATGGTGTATGGCCTCCTCCGAGCTATGGCTACACCTTC. The encoded protein is CSTRNGVWPPPSYGYTF.

This clone was found a few times. V usage is TRBV9 and J usage is TRBJ2-3, with TRBD2 matching 8 bases. The CDR3 spans 16 residues. Germline V CDR1 and CDR2: SGDLS, YYNGEE. V lost 6 bases to trimming and J lost 6 bases; unmatched junction nucleotides: 15. The CDR3 reads CASTRFSGIPPDTQYF. CDR3 sequence (DNA): TGTGCCAGCACCAGGTTTAGCGGGATACCCCCCGATACGCAGTATTTT.

V gene TRBV30 combines with J gene TRBJ1-2, with D perhaps matching TRBD1 (5 bases). CDR3 length: 12 residues. The V end lost 3 bases, the J end lost 8 bases, and 13 bases lay between the germline ends. Germline CDR1 reads GTSNPN; CDR2 reads SVGIG (reference sequence). The CDR3 DNA reads as TGTGCCTGGAGGGGGCAGTCTGGAGGCTACACCTTC. As protein: CAWRGQSGGYTF.

V and J are TRBV10-3 and TRBJ2-5; D perhaps matches TRBD1 (6 bases). Germline V CDR1 and CDR2: ENHRY, SYGVKD. There are 13 residues in the CDR3. V was clipped by 7 bases and J by 4 bases, with 13 bases between them. CDR3 nucleotide sequence: TGTGCCATCACCGGACAGATTGGAGAGACCCAGTACTTC. This encodes CAITGQIGETQYF.

This sequence joins TRBV5-1 and TRBJ2-7; 7 bases fit TRBD2. Germline assignment: CDR1 SGHRS and CDR2 YFSETQ. This CDR3 has 15 amino acids. V dropped 1 base and J dropped 4; count of bases not matched to a gene: 8. CDR3 sequence reads: CASSLRSSGTYEQYF. The CDR3 region has the DNA TGCGCCAGCAGCTTGCGCTCTAGCGGAACATACGAGCAGTACTTC. The variable domain in full, with the rest retrieved from reference TRBV5-1 and TRBJ2-7, is KAGVTQTPRYLIKTRGQQVTLSCSPISGHRSVSWYQQTPGQGLQFLFEYFSETQRNKGNFPGRFSGRQFSNSRSEMNVSTLELGDSALYLCASSLRSSGTYEQYFGPGTRLTVT.

The rearrangement uses TRBV5-4 and TRBJ2-7, with 11 positions matching TRBD2. This CDR3 has 15 residues. V dropped 4 bases and J dropped 3; count of bases not matched to a gene: 6. Per germline, CDR1 SGHNT and CDR2 YYREEE (reference sequence). The CDR3 loop is CASSAPTSGNYEQYF. In DNA, the CDR3 is TGTGCCAGCAGCGCCCCGACTAGCGGGAACTACGAGCAGTACTTC.

The V gene is TRBV30, the J gene TRBJ1-2; D ambiguous. CDR1 and CDR2 from the germline V gene are GTSNPN and SVGIG (reference sequence). The ends were cut back, 0 bases at V and 2 bases at J, with 10 bases in the middle. CDR3 size: 14 residues. The CDR3 reads CAWSVRHFNYGYTF. CDR3 in DNA: TGTGCCTGGAGTGTCCGACATTTCAACTATGGCTACACCTTC.

The table lists this clone with a few counts. The genes are TRBV7-8 and TRBJ2-7; D is possibly TRBD1 or TRBD2 (5 bases each). Germline V gene lookup returns CDR1 SGHVS and CDR2 FQNEAQ. The V gene lost 5 bases and the J gene lost 2 bases, with 16 bases spanning the gap. CDR3 length: 15 residues. CDR3 nucleotides: TGTGCCAGCAGCGGACGGGGACGGAGCGCCTACGAGCAGTACTTC. Protein: CASSGRGRSAYEQYF.

The chain links TRBV28 to TRBJ2-4; no firm D call. V lost 5 bases and J lost 0, with 8 bases in between. Germline V gene sequence: CDR1 MDHEN, CDR2 SYDVKM. The CDR3 contains 14 residues. CDR3 nucleotides: TGTGCCAGCAGTGTCCTCATAGCCAAAAACATTCAGTACTTC. Translated: CASSVLIAKNIQYF.

This clone appeared a few times. The chain employs TRBV18 and TRBJ2-3, with 7 bases aligning to TRBD2. J lost 5 bases, V lost 6 bases, and 5 bases had no gene match. The V gene's germline CDR1 is KGHSH and CDR2 LQKENI. This CDR3 spans 13 amino acids. CDR3 protein: CASSAGAGDTQYF. As DNA, the CDR3 is TGTGCCAGCTCGGCGGGAGCAGGAGATACGCAGTATTTT. The whole variable domain, remainder taken from reference TRBV18 and TRBJ2-3, is NAGVMQNPRHLVRRRGQEARLRCSPMKGHSHVYWYRQLPEEGLKFMVYLQKENIIDESGMPKERFSAEFPKEGPSILRIQQVVRGDSAAYFCASSAGAGDTQYFGPGTRLTVL.

The chain carries TRBV6-5 and TRBJ1-4; 7 nucleotides align to TRBD1. The CDR3 is 14 amino acids. Per the germline V gene, CDR1 is MNHEY and CDR2 is SVGAGI. The V gene end was trimmed by 6 bases and the J gene end by 6 bases; junction bases not matched to a gene: 7. The CDR3 DNA sequence: TGTGCCAGCAGGCCGGGACAGCGAGATGAAAAACTGTTTTTT. Its translation: CASRPGQRDEKLFF.

This clone was observed a handful of times. J is TRBJ2-4 and V is TRBV4-1, with no clear D. V was trimmed by 3 bases and J by 0 bases, leaving 6 bases between them. CDR1 is MGHRA, CDR2 YSYEKL, per germline. The CDR3 is 14 residues long. CDR3 in amino acids: CASSHWLAKNIQYF. The CDR3 DNA reads TGCGCCAGCAGCCACTGGCTAGCCAAAAACATTCAGTACTTC.

This clone turned up a few times. This rearrangement joins TRBV7-9 to TRBJ1-1; no firm D call. Deletions cut 1 base from V and 3 bases from J, with 9 bases between. From germline, CDR1 is SEHNR and CDR2 FQNEAQ (reference sequence). The CDR3 consists of 14 residues. CDR3 in amino acids: CASSLVGKDTEAFF. CDR3 coding DNA: TGTGCCAGCAGCTTAGTAGGAAAGGACACTGAAGCTTTCTTT.

V is TRBV18 and J is TRBJ2-1; D is perhaps TRBD2 (6 bases). Germline values: CDR1 KGHSH, CDR2 LQKENI. V lost 8 bases, J lost 0 bases, and 14 bases lay in between. The CDR3 is 15 residues long. In DNA, the CDR3 is TGTGCCAGCCTCTCAAGCGGGCGCTCCTACAATGAGCAGTTCTTC. This sequence encodes CASLSSGRSYNEQFF.

The rearrangement uses TRBV6-5 and TRBJ2-1; D is unclear. This CDR3 comprises 13 residues. Deletions cut 8 bases from V and 5 bases from J, with 13 bases between. Germline-derived CDR1 and CDR2 are MNHEY and SVGAGI. The CDR3 region is CASGLSLNNEQFF. The DNA for the CDR3 is TGTGCCAGCGGCCTATCACTGAACAATGAGCAGTTCTTC.

This chain connects TRBV29-1 to TRBJ1-1, with no clear D. CDR1 and CDR2 from the germline V gene are SQVTM and ANQGSEA. CDR3 size: 15 residues. V lost 5 bases, J lost 0 bases, and 16 bases lay in between. In DNA form, the CDR3 reads TGCAGCGTTTGGCCTTTCAAGCACATGAACACTGAAGCTTTCTTT. As protein: CSVWPFKHMNTEAFF.

The chain couples TRBV5-4 to TRBJ2-1; the match to TRBD1 covers 9 bases. V was pared by 9 bases and J by 3 bases, with 4 bases of the junction left unmatched. Germline CDR1 reads SGHNT; CDR2 reads YYREEE (reference sequence). This CDR3 region has 13 residues. The CDR3, as DNA: TGTGCCACCACAGGGGGCCGCTACAATGAGCAGTTCTTC. Protein: CATTGGRYNEQFF.

The chain links TRBV7-3 to TRBJ2-3, with 13 bases fitting TRBD2. The CDR3 spans 15 residues. Germline CDR1 SGHTA, CDR2 FQGTGA. V shed 5 bases, J shed 5 bases, and the junction held 4 bases outside the gene matches. The CDR3 loop reads CASSPRLAGGDTQYF. The CDR3 DNA reads TGTGCCAGCAGCCCGCGACTAGCGGGAGGAGATACGCAGTATTTT. The variable domain in full, completed from reference TRBV7-3 and TRBJ2-3, reads GAGVSQTPSNKVTEKGKYVELRCDPISGHTALYWYRQSLGQGPEFLIYFQGTGAADDSGLPNDRFFAVRPEGSVSTLKIQRTERGDSAVYLCASSPRLAGGDTQYFGPGTRLTVL.

This clone was counted a few times. The chain is built from TRBV30 and TRBJ2-1, with a tentative D call TRBD2 (5 bases). Germline-derived CDR1 and CDR2 are GTSNPN and SVGIG (reference sequence). Trimming cost V 6 bases and J 5 bases, with 26 bases left between them. The CDR3 has 17 residues. CDR3 amino acids: CACPSRLSGPWDNEQFF. The DNA for the CDR3 is TGTGCCTGCCCCAGTCGACTCAGCGGCCCCTGGGACAATGAGCAGTTCTTC.

This chain joins TRBV19 and TRBJ1-1; the match to TRBD1 covers 7 bases. The ends lost 7 bases at V and 1 base at J; junction bases unmatched: 6. The germline V gene has CDR1 LNHDA and CDR2 SQIVND (reference sequence). This CDR3 has 14 residues. CDR3 loop: CASILTGRNTEAFF. The CDR3 DNA reads TGTGCCAGTATCTTGACAGGGAGGAACACTGAAGCTTTCTTT.

The chain couples TRBV7-8 to TRBJ2-6; possible D gene TRBD1, 5 bases. Deletions cut 1 base from V and 0 bases from J, with 13 bases between. Per germline, CDR1 SGHVS and CDR2 FQNEAQ. The CDR3 consists of 18 residues. CDR3 amino acids: CASSLVVRESSGANVLTF. The DNA for the CDR3 is TGTGCCAGCAGCTTAGTAGTCAGGGAAAGCTCTGGGGCCAACGTCCTGACTTTC.

The V gene is TRBV7-9, the J gene TRBJ2-4; 11 bases match TRBD1. Trimming cost V 3 bases and J 1 base; bases outside gene matches: 8. CDR3 size: 18 residues. Germline assignment: CDR1 SEHNR and CDR2 FQNEAQ (reference sequence). CDR3 residues: CASSFWTGGAAAKNIQYF. The CDR3 DNA reads as TGTGCCAGCAGCTTTTGGACAGGGGGCGCCGCGGCCAAAAACATTCAGTACTTC.

This clone was detected a few times. The rearrangement links TRBV20-1 to TRBJ2-1; the D is unclear. The germline CDR1 and CDR2 sequences are DFQATT and SNEGSKA (reference sequence). The V end was cut by 5 bases, the J end by 6 bases, with 8 bases between. The length of the CDR3 is 11 residues. CDR3 coding DNA: TGCAGTGCTTGGTGGGGCAATGAGCAGTTCTTC. This sequence encodes CSAWWGNEQFF.

The V call is TRBV7-2, the J call TRBJ2-5; no clear D gene. CDR1 SGHTA and CDR2 FQGNSA come from the germline V gene. The CDR3 is made up of 15 amino acids. Deletions cut 5 bases from V and 1 base from J, with 14 bases between. The CDR3 DNA reads TGTGCCAGCAGCACGTGGATCAGTTCCCAAGAGACCCAGTACTTC. Translating it yields CASSTWISSQETQYF.

This clone was observed a few times. The rearrangement links TRBV10-3 to TRBJ1-1, with D possibly matching TRBD1 (6 bases). The CDR3 totals 13 residues. CDR1 and CDR2 from the germline V gene are ENHRY and SYGVKD. V was clipped by 10 bases and J by 3 bases, with 15 bases between them. CDR3 coding DNA: TGTGCCAGTACAGGGTTGGAGGACACTGAAGCTTTCTTT. This codes for CASTGLEDTEAFF.

This clone was found a few times. V is TRBV9 and J is TRBJ2-5, with D tentatively TRBD2 (5 bases). This CDR3 has 15 residues. V was trimmed by 3 bases and J by 3 bases, leaving 15 bases between them. Germline loops: CDR1 SGDLS, CDR2 YYNGEE. CDR3 bases: TGTGCCAGCAGCGCCAGAGGTGGGCGGGAAGAGACCCAGTACTTC. It yields the protein CASSARGGREETQYF.

The J gene is TRBJ2-5, the V gene TRBV7-2; D call uncertain. Between the trimmed V and J ends, which lost 7 bases and 1 base, there was a span of 13 bases. This CDR3 region has 14 residues. Germline V gene lookup returns CDR1 SGHTA and CDR2 FQGNSA. The CDR3 nucleotides read TGTGCCAGCACACTTAGAGGTATCCAAGAGACCCAGTACTTC. This sequence encodes CASTLRGIQETQYF.